Each of the 27 T cell receptor beta chains below was sequenced from the same sample in a study of blood T cell repertoires in COVID-19. This table comes from immunoSEQ multiplex PCR, and its TCRdb copy is limited to in-frame clones, with some not included. The sample lists fewer than 45,000 clones; 81% were seen once. The sequenced sample consisted of peripheral blood. These receptors originate from a man aged 40-49 years with active or convalescent COVID-19.

CDR3 loop: CASRSFNEGNIQYF. CDR3 coding DNA: TGTGCCAGCAGATCCTTTAACGAGGGAAACATTCAGTACTTC. The chain couples TRBV27 to TRBJ2-4; weak D call: TRBD2 (5 bases). Trimming removed 6 bases from V and 6 bases from J, with 15 bases in between. CDR1 is MNHEY, CDR2 SMNVEV, per germline (reference sequence). This CDR3 spans 14 amino acids.

The gene calls are TRBV6-4 and TRBJ2-3; TRBD2 aligns across 10 bases. The CDR3 runs to 15 residues. Unmatched junction bases numbered 4, after V lost 4 bases and J lost 3 bases. Germline CDR1 reads MRHNA; CDR2 reads SNTAGT. The DNA for the CDR3 is TGTGCCAGCAGTGCCGGGACTAGCGATACAGATACGCAGTATTTT. The encoded protein is CASSAGTSDTDTQYF.

This clone was observed a single time. This sequence joins TRBV7-2 and TRBJ1-1; D possibly corresponds to TRBD1 (5 bases). The CDR3 consists of 14 residues. CDR1 and CDR2 (germline): SGHTA, FQGNSA. V lost 1 base and J lost 10, with 16 bases in between. CDR3 amino acids: CASSLEFGGMGAFF. DNA of the CDR3: TGTGCCAGCAGCTTAGAATTCGGGGGAATGGGAGCTTTCTTT.

The CDR3 is CASSLWTSGSYEQYF. Here the CDR3 DNA reads TGCGCCAGCAGCTTATGGACTAGCGGTTCCTACGAGCAGTACTTC. The chain couples TRBV5-1 to TRBJ2-7; TRBD2 matches at 10 bases. Germline lookup yields CDR1 SGHRS and CDR2 YFSETQ. The V gene end was trimmed by 2 bases and the J gene end by 1 base; junction bases not matched to a gene: 3. The CDR3 runs 15 residues. Drawing the rest from reference TRBV5-1 and TRBJ2-7, the complete variable domain is KAGVTQTPRYLIKTRGQQVTLSCSPISGHRSVSWYQQTPGQGLQFLFEYFSETQRNKGNFPGRFSGRQFSNSRSEMNVSTLELGDSALYLCASSLWTSGSYEQYFGPGTRLTVT.

The rearrangement uses TRBV18 and TRBJ1-1; no firm D call. V lost 3 bases, J lost 1 base, and 6 bases lay in between. Germline assignment: CDR1 KGHSH and CDR2 LQKENI. This CDR3 region has 13 residues. CDR3 nucleotides: TGTGCCAGCTCACCGGCGGAGAACACTGAAGCTTTCTTT. Translated: CASSPAENTEAFF.

The chain uses TRBV2 and TRBJ1-3; 9 bases match TRBD1. The trim removed 6 bases at V and 4 bases at J, leaving 7 bases unmatched. There are 15 residues in the CDR3. CDR1 and CDR2 from the germline V gene are SNHLY and FYNNEI. The CDR3 sequence is CASSVQGAGGNTIYF. CDR3 nucleotides: TGTGCCAGCAGCGTACAGGGGGCGGGCGGAAACACCATATATTTT.

The chain couples TRBV3-1 (or the pseudogene TRBV3-2) to TRBJ2-1, with TRBD2 matching over 10 bases. The CDR3 extends over 16 amino acids. Germline CDR1 reads LGHDT; CDR2 reads YNNKEL (reference sequence). The V segment lost 1 base and the J segment 7 bases; nucleotides outside the gene matches: 7. CDR3 protein: CASSQVASGSLNEQFF. The CDR3 coding sequence is TGTGCCAGCAGCCAAGTTGCTAGCGGGAGTCTGAATGAGCAGTTCTTC.

CDR3 sequence reads: CASSSRTGAGPQHF. In nucleotides, the CDR3 is TGTGCCAGCAGTTCCCGGACAGGGGCCGGGCCCCAGCATTTT. This sequence joins TRBV27 and TRBJ1-5; 9 nucleotides line up with TRBD1. The trim removed 4 bases at V and 9 bases at J, leaving 7 bases unmatched. The CDR3 length is 14 residues. The germline V gene encodes CDR1 MNHEY and CDR2 SMNVEV (reference sequence).

This sequence joins TRBV10-2 and TRBJ2-7; 7 bases are a match to TRBD2. The CDR3 length is 16 residues. Germline CDR1 WSHSY, CDR2 SAAADI. J gave up 8 bases and V 3 bases, and 16 bases lay outside the gene matches. In DNA, the CDR3 is TGCGCCAGCAGTGAATACTCTTCTAGCGGAGCTCCGAAGCAGTACTTC. Translation gives CASSEYSSSGAPKQYF.

The chain employs TRBV7-8 and TRBJ2-5, with 12 bases lining up with TRBD1. V was clipped by 3 bases and J by 2 bases; unmatched bases: 4. Germline loops: CDR1 SGHVS, CDR2 FQNEAQ. CDR3 length equals 16 residues. The CDR3 is CASSLGQGALQETQYF. The CDR3 DNA is TGTGCCAGCAGCTTGGGACAGGGGGCACTGCAAGAGACCCAGTACTTC.

V gene TRBV2 combines with J gene TRBJ2-3, with 7 nucleotides matching TRBD2. CDR1 and CDR2 from the germline V gene are SNHLY and FYNNEI. The CDR3 is 14 amino acids. V trimming: 7 bases; J trimming: 3 bases; junction bases outside the gene matches: 7. The chain's CDR3 is CASKRGGATDTQYF. In nucleotides, the CDR3 is TGTGCCAGCAAGCGGGGAGGGGCTACAGATACGCAGTATTTT. Drawing the rest from reference TRBV2 and TRBJ2-3, the complete variable domain is EPEVTQTPSHQVTQMGQEVILRCVPISNHLYFYWYRQILGQKVEFLVSFYNNEISEKSEIFDDQFSVERPDGSNFTLKIRSTKLEDSAMYFCASKRGGATDTQYFGPGTRLTVL.

V is TRBV5-1 and J is TRBJ1-1; TRBD1 matches 8 bases. The trim removed 2 bases at V and 6 bases at J, leaving 9 bases unmatched. CDR1 and CDR2 from the germline V gene are SGHRS and YFSETQ. This CDR3 has 15 residues. The CDR3 DNA sequence: TGCGCCAGCAGCTTCGGTCCCCAGGGGGCGGCTGAAGCTTTCTTT. Its protein product is CASSFGPQGAAEAFF.

Only one count was recorded for this clone. V is TRBV28 and J is TRBJ1-4; maybe TRBD1 (5 bases). The CDR3 length is 16 residues. The V gene lost 3 bases and the J gene lost 7 bases, with 18 bases spanning the gap. Germline V lookup: CDR1 MDHEN, CDR2 SYDVKM. This CDR3 is CASSFPRGGSGEKLFF. In DNA form, the CDR3 reads TGTGCCAGCAGTTTCCCTCGGGGGGGGTCGGGTGAAAAACTGTTTTTT.

The rearrangement joins TRBV14 to TRBJ1-4; D is possibly TRBD1 (5 bases). This CDR3 region has 16 residues. The germline V gene encodes CDR1 SGHDN and CDR2 FVKESK. V shed 3 bases and J shed 6 bases, with 17 bases lying between them. This CDR3 reads CASSHEKGSYYEKLFF. CDR3 DNA sequence: TGTGCCAGCAGCCACGAAAAGGGGTCCTATTATGAAAAACTGTTTTTT.

The chain employs TRBV5-4 and TRBJ1-3, with D possibly being TRBD1 (5 bases). The CDR3 runs 16 residues. V was clipped by 1 base and J by 2 bases, with 13 bases between them. CDR1 and CDR2 from the germline V gene are SGHNT and YYREEE (reference sequence). The CDR3 nucleotides are TGTGCCAGCAGCTTGCCCCAGGGATCTCCTGGAAACACCATATATTTT. Its protein is CASSLPQGSPGNTIYF.

This sequence joins TRBV9 and TRBJ1-2; tentative D call: TRBD1 (5 bases). The CDR3 runs to 16 residues. Germline-derived CDR1 and CDR2 are SGDLS and YYNGEE. V lost 3 bases to trimming and J lost 8 bases, with 23 bases between them. In DNA form, the CDR3 reads TGTGCCAGCAGCGCTCAACCGGGACTCTCCCTGGGAGGCTACACCTTC. This encodes CASSAQPGLSLGGYTF.

This clone occurred a few times. The V and J genes are TRBV27 and TRBJ1-2; maybe TRBD1 (5 bases). CDR3 length: 14 residues. Trimming shortened V by 2 bases and J by 8 bases, and 15 bases separated the two germline ends. The V gene's germline CDR1 is MNHEY and CDR2 SMNVEV (reference sequence). The CDR3 DNA sequence: TGTGCCAGCAGTTTACTTTGGACGGGGGAAGGCTACACCTTC. Translated: CASSLLWTGEGYTF.

The chain carries TRBV14 and TRBJ2-1, with D unclear. Between the trimmed V and J ends, which lost 0 bases and 8 bases, there was a span of 20 bases. The CDR3 totals 17 residues. Per the germline V gene, CDR1 is SGHDN and CDR2 is FVKESK. Here the CDR3 DNA reads TGTGCCAGCAGCCAAGATCGCGGAACCGGTGGAATCGATGAGCAGTTCTTC. Translated, it gives CASSQDRGTGGIDEQFF.

CDR3 DNA sequence: TGTGCCAGCAGCGCCATAGGGACTGCCTCTGGAAACACCATATATTTT. Translation gives CASSAIGTASGNTIYF. The genes are TRBV7-6 and TRBJ1-3; tentative D call: TRBD1 (5 bases). The CDR3 has 16 residues. Germline V lookup: CDR1 SGHVS, CDR2 FNYEAQ. V dropped 5 bases and J dropped 0 bases, with 14 bases sitting between them.

V is TRBV7-6 and J is TRBJ2-3; no definite D call. V lost 0 bases and J 2 bases, leaving 12 bases between the germline ends. This CDR3 has 16 amino acids. Germline V gives CDR1 SGHVS, CDR2 FNYEAQ. Here the CDR3 reads CASSLAFATSTDTQYF. The CDR3, as DNA: TGTGCCAGCAGCTTAGCCTTCGCGACATCCACAGATACGCAGTATTTT. Full variable domain (missing parts from reference TRBV7-6 and TRBJ2-3): GAGVSQSPRYKVTKRGQDVALRCDPISGHVSLYWYRQALGQGPEFLTYFNYEAQQDKSGLPNDRFSAERPEGSISTLTIQRTEQRDSAMYRCASSLAFATSTDTQYFGPGTRLTVL.

The J gene is TRBJ1-1, the V gene TRBV19; weak D call: TRBD1 (6 bases). This CDR3 region has 13 residues. Trimming took off 6 bases at V and 0 bases at J, with 8 bases between the two ends. Germline V gives CDR1 LNHDA, CDR2 SQIVND (reference sequence). This CDR3 is CASSGQLNTEAFF. The CDR3 coding sequence is TGTGCCAGTAGCGGACAGTTGAACACTGAAGCTTTCTTT.

J is TRBJ1-5 and V is TRBV4-1; D might be TRBD1 (5 bases). CDR1 MGHRA and CDR2 YSYEKL come from the germline V gene. The CDR3 is 16 residues long. V dropped 4 bases and J dropped 5 bases, with 18 bases sitting between them. The DNA for the CDR3 is TGCGCCAGCAGCCGGCATTCCGACAGATTCGATCAGCCCCAGCATTTT. Residues: CASSRHSDRFDQPQHF.

The rearrangement joins TRBV19 to TRBJ2-1; 10 positions agree with TRBD2. Trimming cost V 6 bases and J 7 bases; bases outside gene matches: 6. CDR3 length equals 14 residues. Germline V lookup: CDR1 LNHDA, CDR2 SQIVND (reference sequence). The CDR3 nucleotides are TGTGCCAGTAGGGGACTAGCGCGGTGGAATGAGCAGTTCTTC. This translates into CASRGLARWNEQFF.

This clone was recorded a few times. Other nucleotide sequences in the sample specify the same CDR3. The CDR3 sequence is CASSVAGGTNEKLFF. CDR3 nucleotides: TGTGCCAGCAGCGTAGCTGGAGGCACTAATGAAAAACTGTTTTTT. The rearrangement uses TRBV9 and TRBJ1-4; D not certain. The CDR3 covers 15 residues. In germline, CDR1 is SGDLS, CDR2 YYNGEE. With 0 bases removed from V and 2 bases from J, the gap between germline ends came to 8 bases.

The chain recombines TRBV3-1 (or the pseudogene TRBV3-2) with TRBJ2-6, with D possibly TRBD1 on 5 matching bases. Deletions cut 3 bases from V and 0 bases from J, with 15 bases between. The CDR3 has 18 residues. Germline V lookup: CDR1 LGHDT, CDR2 YNNKEL (reference sequence). DNA for the CDR3: TGTGCCAGCAGCCATAGAAGGGGATTAAGCTCTGGGGCCAACGTCCTGACTTTC. It codes for CASSHRRGLSSGANVLTF.

The chain uses TRBV10-3 and TRBJ2-5, with D possibly matching TRBD1 (6 bases). Germline CDR1 and CDR2: ENHRY and SYGVKD. The V and J ends lost 4 bases and 2 bases respectively, with 11 bases between them. This CDR3 contains 14 residues. The CDR3, as DNA: TGTGCCATCAGTGCTGGGGGCCTTCAAGAGACCCAGTACTTC. Protein: CAISAGGLQETQYF.

In regard to this clone: One end of the junction fails to match germline, which may point to a read error. V gene TRBV10-3 combines with J gene TRBJ2-4; possible D gene TRBD2, 6 bases. From germline, CDR1 is ENHRY and CDR2 SYGVKD. This CDR3 is built from 12 residues. The CDR3 nucleotides read TGTGCCATCAGTGAGGGAGGGAACATTCCCACCTTC. Its translation is CAISEGGNIPTF.